This T cell receptor (beta chain) is from a study of T cell responses to AZD1222 COVID-19 vaccine. Some clones are missing from TCRdb's copy, which holds only in-frame ones; the method was immunoSEQ multiplex PCR. This table has approximately 77,000 clones, roughly 90% appearing once. Study-wide points: It was only a handful of AZD1222 recipients who were seropositive at baseline. Targeting of unmutated variant regions was reportedly seen in nearly half of spike-specific TCRs.

On this clone itself: Its specificity is unknown.

There are 14 residues in the CDR3. Trimming stripped 4 bases from V and 4 bases from J, with 13 bases between. In germline, CDR1 is SGHTA, CDR2 FQGNSA. The receptor's source is an adult who received the AZD1222 COVID-19 vaccine. The sample in question was peripheral blood, obtained 28 days after the second AZD1222 dose. V is TRBV7-2 and J is TRBJ1-1; TRBD1 is a possible D gene (5 bases). This CDR3 reads CASSSFNGATEAFF. The DNA for the CDR3 is TGTGCCAGCAGCTCGTTCAATGGGGCCACTGAAGCTTTCTTT.